This T cell receptor beta chain was identified in a study of shared clonotypes between healthy human individuals (dated by TCRdb to 2020 to 2021). About the study as a whole: The cohort included a few men and a couple of women between 18 and 49 years of age. For each donor, CD4 naive and CD4 memory were each run on three plates, CD8 naive on two plates, and CD8 memory on one plate. To estimate repertoire size and how much clonotype sharing occurs between individuals, the study deeply sequenced the blood TCR repertoires of roughly 5 healthy adults. To increase sequencing depth and limit assay-specific biases, different laboratories used diverse techniques to prepare libraries and sequence TCR repertoires. Between about 0.8 and 9.5 billion PBMCs per donor were obtained by leukapheresis. Results and caveats for the whole study, not just this receptor: Compared with non-shared clonotypes, the clonotypes found in all four sorted-subset donors had higher generation probabilities. Estimated clonotype richness was generally larger for naive than for memory subsets. Sampling was restricted to blood, and TCR repertoires in tissue are likely to differ from TCR repertoires in blood. Pairwise subsampling indicated that sequencing depth was expected to affect the degree of clonotype sharing among donors. The small number of donors limited the genetic and exposure-history diversity represented. Incomplete sequencing was indicated by rarefaction of sorted-subset datasets, despite the large sequencing depth. Across several donors, around 5% of naive CD4, approximately 3.6% of naive CD8, 2% to 2.5% of memory CD4, and roughly 0.4% of memory CD8 clonotypes were shared.

Using the deep immunoSEQ assay, multiplex PCR amplified TCR CDR3 regions from genomic DNA. Extracted genomic DNA from each cell subset was distributed evenly across all wells of several immunoSEQ 96-well plates, and each plate was treated as a replicate. For sorted subsets, approximately 200 ng of genomic DNA, equivalent to 25,000 to 35,000 T cell genomes, went into each replicate PCR. The purified libraries were quantified using a Qubit 3.0 fluorometer, sized with a Bioanalyzer 2100, and then quantified again using the KAPA Library Quantification kit. Every immunoSEQ 96-well plate was sequenced on a dedicated single-read 150-cycle Illumina NextSeq 550 flow cell. The paper's data handling went like this. Because the immunoSEQ output held only junctional sequences and lacked quality scores, the filtering could not match the filtering applied to full-length reads. Sequences were annotated with PyIR, a Python wrapper for IgBLAST v1.9, and V/J genes and CDR3 were assigned using IMGT germline references. Reads were filtered out if the reads had weak V/J assignments (E-value above 1e-6), no CDR3, stop codons, out-of-frame junctions, or ambiguous translated residues. A V3J clonotype was defined by an identical inferred V gene, J gene, and CDR3 amino acid sequence. The percentage overlap between two repertoires was calculated by dividing the number of shared unique clonotypes by the size of the smaller repertoire. Repertoire richness was assessed with RTK rarefaction, the Chao1 estimator, and Recon v2.1 estimates of unobserved clonotypes. Generation probabilities for all TCRbeta clonotypes obtained by the gDNA method from a handful of donors were computed using OLGA. TCRdb limited this immuneACCESS table to in-frame rearrangements with V and J called. A share of clones is missing; checked studies link under half to unresolved V genes, and the rest is unexplained. The V and J calls and clone size are taken from that table; D and trimming were inferred from the DNA. The sample contains around 2.5 million clones, roughly 93% of them found a single time. The top ten constitute more than 0.35% of the sample.

The CDR3 contains 13 residues, cysteine and phenylalanine counted. Only CDR3 DNA remains: 39 bases, in frame from the first base. Trimming costs V 1 base and J 7 bases, and their ends lie 10 bases apart. According to the germline V gene, CDR1 reads MDHEN and CDR2 reads SYDVKM. In the case of this clone: Its antigen is still unknown. The sample holds no much larger clone one base away, and base qualities are not on file.

Donors were healthy HIV-negative adults with no recently reported acute infections or vaccinations. Every donor was a Caucasian adult residing in Nashville, Tennessee, USA. CD4+ T cells were enriched through magnetic negative selection, after which naive cells were positively selected on CD45RA and the remaining negative fraction served as the memory subset. Blood was obtained by leukapheresis, after which PBMCs were separated by Ficoll-Histopaque density gradient centrifugation and cryopreserved in liquid nitrogen vapor phase. Analytical flow cytometry was used to check the purity and quantity of every magnetically sorted T cell population. Genomic DNA was isolated from each sorted fraction and quantified by UV absorbance on a Nanodrop 2000c.

The sequence was obtained from a man aged 18 to 30 in good health. Some clones in this sample may be carry-over from other donors' samples. The V and J genes are TRBV28 and TRBJ1-2; the D gene identity is not certain. The sample comprised naive CD4+ T cells from PBMCs. The sample's cell subset or site label, decoded: CD45RA+ positively selected. The nucleotide sequence is given as TGTGCCAGCAGTTTATTGGGGATTGCTGGCTACACCTTC. The resulting protein is CASSLLGIAGYTF.